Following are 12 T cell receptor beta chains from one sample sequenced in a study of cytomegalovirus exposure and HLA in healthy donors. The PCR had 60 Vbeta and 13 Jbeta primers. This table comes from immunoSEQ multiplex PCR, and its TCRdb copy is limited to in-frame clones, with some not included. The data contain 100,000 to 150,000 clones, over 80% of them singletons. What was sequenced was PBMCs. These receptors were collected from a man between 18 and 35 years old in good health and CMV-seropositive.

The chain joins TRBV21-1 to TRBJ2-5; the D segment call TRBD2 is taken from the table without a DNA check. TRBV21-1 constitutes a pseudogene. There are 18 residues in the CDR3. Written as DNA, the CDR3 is TGTGCCAGCAGCAAAGGGACTAGCGGGGGGGCCGGCCAAGAGACCCAGTACTTC. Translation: CASSKGTSGGAGQETQYF.

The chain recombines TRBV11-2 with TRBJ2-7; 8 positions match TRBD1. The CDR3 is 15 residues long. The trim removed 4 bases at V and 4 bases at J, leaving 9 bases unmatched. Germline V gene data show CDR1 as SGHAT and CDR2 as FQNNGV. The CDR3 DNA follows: TGTGCCAGCAGCTATGGACAGGGTCAGGGGTACGAGCAGTACTTC. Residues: CASSYGQGQGYEQYF.

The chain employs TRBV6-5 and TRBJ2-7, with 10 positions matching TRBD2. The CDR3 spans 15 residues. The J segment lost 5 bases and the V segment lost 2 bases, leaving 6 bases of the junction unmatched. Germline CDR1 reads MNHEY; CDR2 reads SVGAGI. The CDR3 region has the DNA TGTGCCAGCAGTTACCCTACTAGCGGGGCCCACGAGCAGTACTTC. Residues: CASSYPTSGAHEQYF.

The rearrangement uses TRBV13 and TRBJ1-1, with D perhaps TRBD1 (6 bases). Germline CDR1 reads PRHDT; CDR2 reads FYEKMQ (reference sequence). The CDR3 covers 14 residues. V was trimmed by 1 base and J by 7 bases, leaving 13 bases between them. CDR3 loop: CASSLAGQRNEAFF. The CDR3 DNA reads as TGTGCCAGCAGCTTAGCAGGACAGAGGAATGAAGCTTTCTTT.

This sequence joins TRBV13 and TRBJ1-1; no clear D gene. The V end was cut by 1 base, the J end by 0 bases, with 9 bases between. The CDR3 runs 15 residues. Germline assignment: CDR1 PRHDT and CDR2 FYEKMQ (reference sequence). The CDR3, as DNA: TGTGCCAGCAGCTTAGTAGTGGGAGTGAACACTGAAGCTTTCTTT. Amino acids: CASSLVVGVNTEAFF.

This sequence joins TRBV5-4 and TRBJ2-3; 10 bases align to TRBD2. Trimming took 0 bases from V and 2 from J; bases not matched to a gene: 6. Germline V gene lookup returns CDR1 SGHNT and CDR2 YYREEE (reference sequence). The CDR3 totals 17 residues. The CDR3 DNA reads TGTGCCAGCAGCTTGGATCCAGCGGGGGGGGCCACAGATACGCAGTATTTT. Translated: CASSLDPAGGATDTQYF.

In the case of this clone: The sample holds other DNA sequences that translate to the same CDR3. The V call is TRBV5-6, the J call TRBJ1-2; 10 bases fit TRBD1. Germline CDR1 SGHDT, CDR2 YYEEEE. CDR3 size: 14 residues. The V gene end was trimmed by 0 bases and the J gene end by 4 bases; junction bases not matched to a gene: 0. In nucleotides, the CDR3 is TGTGCCAGCAGCTTGGGGACAGGGGGCTATGGCTACACCTTC. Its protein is CASSLGTGGYGYTF. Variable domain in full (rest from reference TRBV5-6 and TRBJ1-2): DAGVTQSPTHLIKTRGQQVTLRCSPKSGHDTVSWYQQALGQGPQFIFQYYEEEERQRGNFPDRFSGHQFPNYSSELNVNALLLGDSALYLCASSLGTGGYGYTFGSGTRLTVV.

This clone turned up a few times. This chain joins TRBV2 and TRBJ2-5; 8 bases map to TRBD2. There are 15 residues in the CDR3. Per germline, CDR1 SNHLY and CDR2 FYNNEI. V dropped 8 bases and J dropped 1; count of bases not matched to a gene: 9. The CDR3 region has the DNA TGTGCCAGCGCGAAAGGGACTAGTGTCCAAGAGACCCAGTACTTC. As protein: CASAKGTSVQETQYF.

The CDR3 region has the DNA TGTGCCAGTAAAGGAGGGTACGAGCAGTACTTC. Its translation: CASKGGYEQYF. The gene calls are TRBV19 and TRBJ2-7; maybe TRBD2 (6 bases). This CDR3 has 11 residues. Germline CDR1 LNHDA, CDR2 SQIVND (reference sequence). The V end lost 7 bases, the J end lost 4 bases, and 8 bases lay between the germline ends.

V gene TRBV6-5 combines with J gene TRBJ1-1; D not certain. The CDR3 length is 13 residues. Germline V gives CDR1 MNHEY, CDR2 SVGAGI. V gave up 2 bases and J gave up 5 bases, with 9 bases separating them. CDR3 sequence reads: CASSYGSSTEAFF. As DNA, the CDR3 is TGTGCCAGCAGTTACGGCAGTTCTACTGAAGCTTTCTTT.

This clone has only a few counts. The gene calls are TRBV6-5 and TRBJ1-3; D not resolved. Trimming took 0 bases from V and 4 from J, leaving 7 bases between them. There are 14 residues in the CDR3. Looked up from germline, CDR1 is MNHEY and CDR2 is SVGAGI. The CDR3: CASSYSSGGNTIYF. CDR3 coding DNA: TGTGCCAGCAGTTACTCGTCAGGAGGAAACACCATATATTTT.

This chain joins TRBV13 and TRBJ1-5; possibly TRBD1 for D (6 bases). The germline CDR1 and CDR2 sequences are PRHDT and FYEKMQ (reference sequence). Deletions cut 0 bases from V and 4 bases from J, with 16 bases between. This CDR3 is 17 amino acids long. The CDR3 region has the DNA TGTGCCAGCAGCTTAGGTAATGGGCAGGGGATTAATCAGCCCCAGCATTTT. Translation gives CASSLGNGQGINQPQHF.